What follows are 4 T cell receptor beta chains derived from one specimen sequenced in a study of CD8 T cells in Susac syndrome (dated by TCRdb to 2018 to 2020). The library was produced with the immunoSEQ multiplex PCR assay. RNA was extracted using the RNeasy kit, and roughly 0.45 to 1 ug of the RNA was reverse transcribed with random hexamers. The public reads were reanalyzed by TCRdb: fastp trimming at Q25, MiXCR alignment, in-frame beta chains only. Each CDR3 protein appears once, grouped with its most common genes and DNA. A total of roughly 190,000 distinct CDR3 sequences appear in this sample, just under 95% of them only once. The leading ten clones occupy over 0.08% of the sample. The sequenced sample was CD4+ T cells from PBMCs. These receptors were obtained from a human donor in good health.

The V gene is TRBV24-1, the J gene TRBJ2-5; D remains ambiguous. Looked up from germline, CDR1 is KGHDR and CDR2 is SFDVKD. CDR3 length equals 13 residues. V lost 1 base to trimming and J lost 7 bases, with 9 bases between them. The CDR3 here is CATSDLPRGTQYF. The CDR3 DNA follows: TGTGCCACCAGTGATTTACCCCGAGGGACCCAGTACTTC.

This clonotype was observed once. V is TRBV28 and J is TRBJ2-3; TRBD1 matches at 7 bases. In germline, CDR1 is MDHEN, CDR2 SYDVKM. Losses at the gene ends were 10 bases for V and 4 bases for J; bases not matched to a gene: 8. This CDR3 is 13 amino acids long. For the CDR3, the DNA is TGTGCCACTGAGACAGGGTATGCAGATACGCAGTATTTT. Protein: CATETGYADTQYF.

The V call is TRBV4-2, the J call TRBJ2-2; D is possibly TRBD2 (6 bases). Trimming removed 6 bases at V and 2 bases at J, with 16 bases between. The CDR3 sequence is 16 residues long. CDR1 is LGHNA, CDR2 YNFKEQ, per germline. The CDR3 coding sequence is TGTGCCAGCAGACCAAGTAGGGACTTTAACACCGGGGAGCTGTTTTTT. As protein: CASRPSRDFNTGELFF.

The CDR3 reads CASSVDVFSQFF. In nucleotides, the CDR3 is TGTGCCAGCAGCGTAGATGTATTCAGCCAGTTCTTC. This chain uses TRBV9 with TRBJ2-1; D remains unclear. V gave up 0 bases and J gave up 13 bases, with 11 bases separating them. Germline CDR1 reads SGDLS; CDR2 reads YYNGEE. This CDR3 contains 12 residues.